This entry concerns a single T cell receptor (beta chain). This clone's antigen is unknown. The input lacks base qualities; no much larger clone sits a single base away. The CDR3 starts with the cysteine, ends with the phenylalanine, and has 13 residues. Just CDR3 DNA is preserved here, 39 bases in frame from base 1. V loses 6 bases, J loses 5 bases, and the germline ends lie 10 bases apart. Participants in the prospective study were aged roughly 18 to 89 years, lived in 24 United States geographic areas, and enrolled through a virtual design. In the prospective study, cohorts were assigned on the basis of participant-reported clinical history obtained from a screening survey and a study questionnaire. ImmuneRACE Cohort 3 recovered participants were defined by two consecutive negative NP/OP PCR tests, healthcare professional clearance, or symptom resolution. Mobile phlebotomists in the prospective study collected whole blood, serum and a nasopharyngeal or oropharyngeal swab from every participant. Participants in the prospective study had the option to provide additional blood draws and questionnaires over an approximately 2-month period. Before DNA extraction, prospective study blood samples were shipped either frozen or at room temperature.

This entry comes from a study of blood T cell repertoires in COVID-19 (dated by TCRdb to 2019 to 2021). A note on the overall study: The collaborator samples originated in the United States, Italy and Spain and spanned the acute and convalescent phases of COVID-19. The material from the prospective study consisted of cDNA or gDNA derived from T cells, B-cell-depleted T cells, or PBMCs. The dataset comprised deeply sampled blood TCRbeta repertoires from subjects exposed to, actively infected with, or recovered from COVID-19. The repertoires were made available in a free public database intended to serve as a resource for research on the immune response to SARS-CoV-2. The samples were drawn from the first 160 participants of the ongoing ImmuneRACE study and from 1,254 subjects provided by 6 global collaborators. Nearly every sample came with metadata listing a de-identified subject ID, COVID-19 status, age in years and sex. HLA class I and class II types, where available, came from metadata supplied by the sample provider rather than from assay-based typing. Broad study findings and their caveats: The quantity of clinical and demographic metadata differed by source and by participant and was supplied without curation.

The immunoSEQ Assay, a bias-controlled multiplex PCR, was used to amplify TCRbeta CDR3 regions from genomic DNA. The original methods were these. The number of nucleated cells in each sample was estimated by amplification of reference gene primers within the assay. Sequence reads were collapsed and filtered to measure the absolute abundance of every unique TCRbeta CDR3 rearrangement. For each sample, productive Simpson clonality was calculated by taking the square root of Simpson's diversity index across productive rearrangements. Entries here come from immuneACCESS through TCRdb and include only in-frame sequences with V and J called. Some clones fail to appear in such tables; in the studies checked, an unresolved V gene covers under half of the shortfall, and the cause of the remainder is unknown. That table supplies the V and J calls and clone size; D and trimming were determined from the DNA. The sample table contains under 300,000 clones; only one count was recorded for roughly 91% of them. The ten largest clones add up to approximately 9% of the sample.

The sample comprised PBMCs or T cells enriched from blood (not recorded which). This clonotype was sampled from a man aged 35 to 55 who had recovered from COVID-19. This chain joins TRBV12-3 or TRBV12-4 to TRBJ1-4; no confident D gene assignment can be made. The CDR3 reads CASRDFKNEKLFF. The DNA reads TGTGCCAGCAGGGACTTTAAAAATGAAAAACTGTTTTTT.